Listed here is a single T cell receptor beta chain. Original data processing: By means of reference gene primer amplification, nucleated cell counts were estimated. Sequenced by immunoSEQ multiplex PCR; TCRdb stores in-frame clones only, minus some. From that table come the V and J calls and clone size; the DNA was used to work out D and trimming. Of 77,000 or so clones detected, more than 70% appear once; the ten largest clones hold approximately 4.8%. This entry comes from a study of blood T cell repertoires in COVID-19. Study context: Whether acute or convalescent, the COVID-19 samples came from the United States, Italy and Spain. PBMCs, B-cell-depleted T cells, or T cells provided the cDNA or gDNA that made up the material.

The CDR3 runs 17 residues. With V trimmed by 2 bases and J by 7 bases, 12 bases remained unmatched. Per germline, CDR1 MDHEN and CDR2 SYDVKM. Sequencing was done on a sample of peripheral blood. The TCR sequence derives from a man older than 75 with acute or convalescent COVID-19. The rearrangement uses TRBV28 and TRBJ1-4, with 8 bases identical to TRBD1. CDR3 sequence reads: CASSLGGFPGQAEKLFF. The CDR3 DNA sequence: TGTGCCAGCAGTTTAGGGGGTTTTCCGGGACAGGCTGAAAAACTGTTTTTT.